This entry features one T cell receptor beta chain sequence. Its antigen is as yet unknown. The entry originates in a study of identical twins. Findings and caveats of the study: Out-of-frame beta chain sequences displayed weaker excess sharing between twins.

TCRdb re-called the 5' RACE reads through MiXCR, storing one row per CDR3 protein. The repertoire holds about 530,000 distinct CDR3 sequences, with 20% to 25% as singletons. The data were also submitted as part of a second study, on yellow fever vaccine responses in identical twins.

Sequenced input: CD4+ T cells sorted from blood. The sequence derives from a woman aged 18-29 years in good health.

The CDR3: CASSSNQGSYNEQFF. CDR3 bases: TGTGCCAGCAGCTCCAACCAGGGCTCCTACAATGAGCAGTTCTTC. The chain couples TRBV5-5 to TRBJ2-1; the D gene is possibly TRBD1 (5 bases). The CDR3 loop spans 15 amino acids. Germline-derived CDR1 and CDR2 are SGHKS and YYEKEE (reference sequence). V was cut by 3 bases and J by 0 bases, with 10 bases left in between.